The sample holds a few counts of the clone carrying this T cell receptor (beta chain). Its target is unknown. Sequencing was performed with immunoSEQ multiplex PCR; in TCRdb, only in-frame clones are kept and a portion is missing. The sample holds some 54,000 clones, 77% seen once. The sample is drawn from a study of OX40 agonist ivuxolimab in advanced cancers. Turning to the study itself: Partial responses were recorded for three patients, including one with hepatocellular carcinoma and two with cutaneous melanoma. General observations from the study: Expanded peripheral T-cell antigen specificity went undetermined. CD8+ T cells (on average) carried more expanded clones than CD4+ T cells.

V lost 6 bases to trimming and J lost 4 bases; unmatched junction nucleotides: 3. The germline V gene has CDR1 LNHDA and CDR2 SQIVND (reference sequence). The CDR3 is 16 amino acids. The receptor was derived from an adult with an advanced solid tumor such as melanoma, head and neck, liver or kidney cancer. The chain combines TRBV19 with TRBJ2-2; 15 bases match TRBD2. This specimen was CD4+ or CD8+ T cells sorted from blood, taken in a trial of the OX40 agonist ivuxolimab. DNA of the CDR3: TGTGCCAGTAGGGGACTAGCGGGGGGCCTCACCGGGGAGCTGTTTTTT. It specifies CASRGLAGGLTGELFF.